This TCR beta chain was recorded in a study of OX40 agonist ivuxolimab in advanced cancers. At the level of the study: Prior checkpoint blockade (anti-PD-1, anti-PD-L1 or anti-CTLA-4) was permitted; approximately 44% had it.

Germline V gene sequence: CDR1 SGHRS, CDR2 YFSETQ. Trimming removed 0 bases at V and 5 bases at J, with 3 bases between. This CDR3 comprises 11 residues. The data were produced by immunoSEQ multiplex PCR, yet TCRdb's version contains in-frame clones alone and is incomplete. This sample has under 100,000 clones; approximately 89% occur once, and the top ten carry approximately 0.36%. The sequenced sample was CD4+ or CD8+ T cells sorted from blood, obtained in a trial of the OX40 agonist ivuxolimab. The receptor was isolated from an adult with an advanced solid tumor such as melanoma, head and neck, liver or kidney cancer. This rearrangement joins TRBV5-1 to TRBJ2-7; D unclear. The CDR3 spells CASSLVDEQYF. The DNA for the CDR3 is TGCGCCAGCAGCTTGGTGGACGAGCAGTACTTC.